The text below deals with one T cell receptor beta chain. Its cognate antigen is unknown. This entry comes from a study of T cell repertoires in cytomegalovirus infection. Background on the study: Used in the study were CMV epitopes, some recently identified and HLA-C-restricted, others well-studied and HLA-B-restricted. Indications came from public TCR beta signatures; they pointed to CMV infection and to a matching HLA type.

The CDR3 is 14 amino acids. Germline CDR1 reads SGHNT; CDR2 reads YYREEE (reference sequence). V lost 0 bases and J lost 2, with 9 bases in between. MiXCR, applied by TCRdb to the reads, yields one record per CDR3 protein. The sample carries 900,000 to 950,000 distinct CDR3 sequences, approximately 32% recorded once. Study-wide results and caveats: HLA-C-restricted CMV-specific TCR beta clonotypes prevailed in the ex vivo response.

The rearrangement uses TRBV5-4 and TRBJ2-7, with TRBD1 as a possible D gene (5 bases). The sequence derives from a human donor in good health (CMV status not recorded). Some clones in this sample may be carry-over from other donors' samples. The sample in question was cultured CD8+ T cells from PBMCs, obtained from culture after CMV antigen stimulation. In DNA, the CDR3 is TGTGCCAGCAGCTTGGAGGGGCTCGCCTACGAGCAGTACTTC. Residues: CASSLEGLAYEQYF.